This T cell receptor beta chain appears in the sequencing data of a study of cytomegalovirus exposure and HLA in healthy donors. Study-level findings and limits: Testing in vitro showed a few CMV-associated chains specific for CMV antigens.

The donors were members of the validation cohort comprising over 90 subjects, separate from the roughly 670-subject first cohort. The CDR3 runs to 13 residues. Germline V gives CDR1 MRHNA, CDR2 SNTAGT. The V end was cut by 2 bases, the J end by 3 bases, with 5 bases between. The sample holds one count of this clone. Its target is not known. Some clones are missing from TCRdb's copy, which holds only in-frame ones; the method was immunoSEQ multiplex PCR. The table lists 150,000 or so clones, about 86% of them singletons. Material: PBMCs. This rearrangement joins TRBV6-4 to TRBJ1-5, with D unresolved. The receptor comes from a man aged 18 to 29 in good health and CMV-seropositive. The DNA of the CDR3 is TGTGCCAGCAGTGACGGAGACAATCAGCCCCAGCATTTT. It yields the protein CASSDGDNQPQHF.